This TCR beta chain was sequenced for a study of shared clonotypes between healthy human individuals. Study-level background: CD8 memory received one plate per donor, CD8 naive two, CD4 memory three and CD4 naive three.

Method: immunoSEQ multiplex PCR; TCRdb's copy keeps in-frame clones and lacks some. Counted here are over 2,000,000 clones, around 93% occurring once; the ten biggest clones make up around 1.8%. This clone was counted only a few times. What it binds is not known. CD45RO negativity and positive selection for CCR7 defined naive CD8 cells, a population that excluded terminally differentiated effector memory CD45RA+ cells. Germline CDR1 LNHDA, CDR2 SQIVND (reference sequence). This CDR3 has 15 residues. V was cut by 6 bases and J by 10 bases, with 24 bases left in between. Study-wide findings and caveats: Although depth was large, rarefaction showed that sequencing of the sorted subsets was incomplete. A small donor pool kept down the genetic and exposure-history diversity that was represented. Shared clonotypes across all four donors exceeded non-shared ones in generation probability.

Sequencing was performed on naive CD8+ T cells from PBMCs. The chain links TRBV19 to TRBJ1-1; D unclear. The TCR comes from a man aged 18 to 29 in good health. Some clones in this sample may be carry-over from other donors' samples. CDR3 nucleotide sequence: TGTGCCAGTAGCGATCCAATCCGGGCCGGATTATCAGCTTTCTTT. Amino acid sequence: CASSDPIRAGLSAFF.